The TCR beta chain under discussion was sequenced for a study of T cells after yellow fever vaccination. Notes on this clonotype: The target antigen is unknown.

V was pared by 7 bases and J by 3 bases, with 7 bases of the junction left unmatched. The CDR3 is 14 amino acids. Germline CDR1 MNHNY, CDR2 SVGAGI (reference sequence). The 5'RACE template-switching step produced TCR cDNA and added a universal primer site and UMIs. In TCRdb, the 5' RACE reads were re-called with MiXCR into one record per CDR3 protein. The table shows 280,000 or so distinct CDR3 sequences, with 8.5% to 10% occurring only once. Findings and caveats of the study: Researchers report a weaker secondary response that nonetheless peaked faster, day 5 versus 15. Clones from primary vaccination mostly reappeared after the booster (96% CD4, about 85% CD8).

Sequencing used CD4+ T cells sorted from PBMCs, obtained 5 days after the yellow fever booster vaccination. The rearrangement links TRBV6-6 to TRBJ2-7; TRBD2 matches 9 bases. The TCR originated in a man younger than 35 who received the YFV17D yellow fever vaccine. DNA of the CDR3: TGTGCCAGCAAACGTACAGCGGGGGGCTACGAGCAGTACGTC. It translates to CASKRTAGGYEQYV.